One and the same sample provided the 25 T cell receptor beta chains below, sequenced in a study of blood T cell repertoires in COVID-19. Clones were read by immunoSEQ multiplex PCR, and TCRdb kept only the in-frame ones, dropping some. This table holds 200,000 to 300,000 clones, around 88% found once. Material for sequencing was peripheral blood. All receptors derive from a woman in her 30s with COVID-19, enrolled during active disease.

CDR3: CASRTGTVTNEKLFF. CDR3 DNA: TGTGCCAGTAGAACAGGGACAGTTACTAATGAAAAACTGTTTTTT. The gene calls are TRBV19 and TRBJ1-4, with 7 bases identical to TRBD1. Trimming cost V 6 bases and J 2 bases; bases outside gene matches: 6. From germline, CDR1 is LNHDA and CDR2 SQIVND (reference sequence). CDR3 length: 15 amino acids.

The chain combines TRBV3-1 (or the pseudogene TRBV3-2) with TRBJ2-5; 15 bases agree with TRBD2. Germline CDR1 and CDR2: LGHDT and YNNKEL (reference sequence). The CDR3 is made up of 18 amino acids. J lost 5 bases, V lost 4 bases, and 11 bases had no gene match. The CDR3 DNA sequence: TGTGCCAGCAGCCCTCAGCGGACTAGCGGGAGGGCCTGGGAGACCCAGTACTTC. Protein: CASSPQRTSGRAWETQYF.

This clone was recorded only once. The chain recombines TRBV29-1 with TRBJ1-3, with 7 bases lining up with TRBD1. The CDR3 totals 14 residues. V was pared by 1 base and J by 4 bases, with 4 bases of the junction left unmatched. Germline loops: CDR1 SQVTM, CDR2 ANQGSEA. In DNA, the CDR3 is TGCAGCGTTGAAGTCAGGGGGAGAGGAAACACCATATATTTT. Encoded protein: CSVEVRGRGNTIYF.

The chain employs TRBV11-2 and TRBJ2-7, with D tentatively TRBD1 (6 bases). This CDR3 comprises 14 residues. V was clipped by 5 bases and J by 2 bases, with 13 bases between them. Germline values: CDR1 SGHAT, CDR2 FQNNGV. CDR3 nucleotide sequence: TGTGCCAGCAGCCCCGAGGCAGGGGCCTACGAGCAGTACGTC. It is translated as CASSPEAGAYEQYV.

The rearrangement uses TRBV4-1 and TRBJ1-2; possibly TRBD1 for D (5 bases). V was pared by 8 bases and J by 2 bases, with 18 bases between. The length of the CDR3 is 15 residues. The germline CDR1 and CDR2 sequences are MGHRA and YSYEKL. The CDR3 DNA follows: TGCGCCAGCCGACCGTATGAGACAGAGAACTATGGCTACACCTTC. Translation: CASRPYETENYGYTF.

The genes are TRBV7-2 and TRBJ1-6, with D hard to call. CDR3 length: 15 residues. Trimming shortened V by 7 bases and J by 8 bases, and 18 bases separated the two germline ends. CDR1 SGHTA and CDR2 FQGNSA come from the germline V gene. CDR3 in DNA: TGTGCCAGCACCCCCAGTACGGGTTTGGATTCACCCCTCCACTTT. It translates to CASTPSTGLDSPLHF.

The V call is TRBV4-3, the J call TRBJ1-2; D remains ambiguous. Germline V gene lookup returns CDR1 LGHNA and CDR2 YSLEER. The CDR3 is made up of 13 amino acids. The V end was cut by 4 bases, the J end by 1 base, with 7 bases between. The CDR3 here is CASSPTINYGYTF. CDR3 nucleotides: TGCGCCAGCAGCCCAACAATTAACTATGGCTACACCTTC.

The chain carries TRBV18 and TRBJ1-2, with a tentative D call TRBD1 (5 bases). Germline CDR1 reads KGHSH; CDR2 reads LQKENI. This CDR3 spans 14 amino acids. V was shortened by 6 bases and J by 8 bases, with 19 bases between the two germline ends. The CDR3 spells CASSQTDSTMGYTF. The CDR3 nucleotides are TGTGCCAGCTCCCAGACAGATTCAACTATGGGCTACACCTTC.

The chain is built from TRBV5-1 and TRBJ2-4; the match to TRBD1 covers 9 bases. V lost 0 bases and J lost 11; bases outside the gene matches: 6. The CDR3 has 14 residues. In germline, CDR1 is SGHRS, CDR2 YFSETQ. The chain's CDR3 is CASSLEGDRGVQYF. The CDR3 DNA is TGCGCCAGCAGCTTGGAGGGTGACAGGGGGGTTCAGTACTTC.

The J gene is TRBJ2-1, the V gene TRBV20-1; 7 nucleotides match TRBD2. CDR3 size: 14 residues. Germline-derived CDR1 and CDR2 are DFQATT and SNEGSKA (reference sequence). V trimming: 3 bases; J trimming: 2 bases; junction bases outside the gene matches: 4. The CDR3 nucleotides are TGCAGTGCTAGTGGCGGGAGTGCCTACAATGAGCAGTTCTTC. Protein: CSASGGSAYNEQFF.

V gene TRBV5-4 combines with J gene TRBJ2-1; 12 nucleotides line up with TRBD2. The CDR3 has 18 residues. V lost 0 bases, J lost 3 bases, and 7 bases stayed unmatched. CDR1 is SGHNT and CDR2 is YYREEE in the germline V gene (reference sequence). The CDR3 region has the DNA TGTGCCAGCAGCTTGGTCGTGGCTAGCGGGAGGGTCTACAATGAGCAGTTCTTC. This gives the protein CASSLVVASGRVYNEQFF.

CDR3 amino acids: CASSVDRAKNIQYF. In DNA form, the CDR3 reads TGTGCCAGCAGCGTAGACAGGGCCAAAAACATTCAGTACTTC. J is TRBJ2-4 and V is TRBV9; tentatively, D is TRBD1 (5 bases). V gave up 0 bases and J gave up 1 base, with 5 bases separating them. This CDR3 is built from 14 residues. The V gene's germline CDR1 is SGDLS and CDR2 YYNGEE. The whole variable domain, filled in from reference TRBV9 and TRBJ2-4, reads DSGVTQTPKHLITATGQRVTLRCSPRSGDLSVYWYQQSLDQGLQFLIQYYNGEERAKGNILERFSAQQFPDLHSELNLSSLELGDSALYFCASSVDRAKNIQYFGAGTRLSVL.

V usage is TRBV10-3 and J usage is TRBJ1-4, with 8 bases identical to TRBD1. V shed 0 bases and J 13 bases; nucleotides not matched to a gene: 19. Germline V gives CDR1 ENHRY, CDR2 SYGVKD. This CDR3 is built from 18 residues. This CDR3 reads CAISESMGGTGSSLGLFF. DNA for the CDR3: TGTGCCATCAGTGAGTCTATGGGGGGGACAGGTTCGTCCCTTGGACTGTTTTTT.

J is TRBJ2-3 and V is TRBV5-6; weak D call: TRBD2 (5 bases). Germline lookup yields CDR1 SGHDT and CDR2 YYEEEE. The germline V and J ends were trimmed by 4 bases and 1 base, with 10 bases remaining between them. This CDR3 has 14 amino acids. The CDR3: CASSGLVRTDTQYF. DNA of the CDR3: TGTGCCAGCAGCGGACTGGTACGCACAGATACGCAGTATTTT.

The chain links TRBV7-2 to TRBJ1-5, with 8 bases aligning to TRBD1. The CDR3 length is 15 residues. CDR1 and CDR2 from the germline V gene are SGHTA and FQGNSA. Trimming took 5 bases from V and 3 from J; bases not matched to a gene: 6. CDR3 sequence (DNA): TGTGCCAGCAGCAAACTGGGACAGGACAATCAGCCCCAGCATTTT. Its protein product is CASSKLGQDNQPQHF. Drawing the rest from reference TRBV7-2 and TRBJ1-5, the complete variable domain is GAGVSQSPSNKVTEKGKDVELRCDPISGHTALYWYRQSLGQGLEFLIYFQGNSAPDKSGLPSDRFSAERTGGSVSTLTIQRTQQEDSAVYLCASSKLGQDNQPQHFGDGTRLSIL.

This clone was found once. The chain couples TRBV19 to TRBJ1-4; 7 nucleotides align to TRBD1. The germline V gene encodes CDR1 LNHDA and CDR2 SQIVND (reference sequence). CDR3 length equals 13 residues. After removal of 6 bases from V and 8 bases from J, the junction contained 6 bases not matched to a gene. Written as DNA, the CDR3 is TGTGCCAGTAGCGGACAGGCTCCGGAAAAACTGTTTTTT. It yields the protein CASSGQAPEKLFF.

This clone has only a few counts. The chain recombines TRBV7-9 with TRBJ2-5, with D possibly being TRBD2 (6 bases). The CDR3 length is 18 residues. Germline loops: CDR1 SEHNR, CDR2 FQNEAQ (reference sequence). Trimming stripped 7 bases from V and 3 bases from J, with 27 bases between. The chain's CDR3 is CASTSLAPVDSGKETQYF. CDR3 nucleotide sequence: TGTGCCAGCACCTCCTTGGCGCCAGTCGATAGCGGAAAAGAGACCCAGTACTTC.

The chain employs TRBV11-3 and TRBJ1-1; D not certain. Germline V gives CDR1 SGHNT, CDR2 YENEEA. There are 14 residues in the CDR3. The V end was cut by 4 bases, the J end by 4 bases, with 13 bases between. As DNA, the CDR3 is TGTGCCAGCAGCTCCCGATCGATCGGCACTGAAGCTTTCTTT. Protein: CASSSRSIGTEAFF.

CDR3 coding DNA: TGTGCCAGCAGCTTGGGTTGGGACAGGGGGGGCACTAATGAAAAACTGTTTTTT. Translated: CASSLGWDRGGTNEKLFF. The chain joins TRBV7-2 to TRBJ1-4, with 11 bases that match TRBD1. CDR3 length: 18 residues. Germline values: CDR1 SGHTA, CDR2 FQGNSA. Trimming took 3 bases from V and 2 from J; bases not matched to a gene: 8.

The chain uses TRBV15 and TRBJ2-3, with D tentatively TRBD2 (5 bases). The CDR3 totals 12 residues. Germline V gene data show CDR1 as LNHNV and CDR2 as YYDKDF (reference sequence). V was cut by 5 bases and J by 10 bases, with 13 bases left in between. CDR3: CATSGGESSQYF. The CDR3 DNA reads TGTGCCACCAGCGGTGGGGAGTCTTCGCAGTATTTT. Full variable domain (missing parts from reference TRBV15 and TRBJ2-3): DAMVIQNPRYQVTQFGKPVTLSCSQTLNHNVMYWYQQKSSQAPKLLFHYYDKDFNNEADTPDNFQSRRPNTSFCFLDIRSPGLGDTAMYLCATSGGESSQYFGPGTRLTVL.

The chain recombines TRBV29-1 with TRBJ2-1; 7 bases align to TRBD1. The germline gives CDR1 SQVTM, CDR2 ANQGSEA. The CDR3 loop spans 13 amino acids. Trimming at V came to 5 bases and at J to 4 bases, leaving 5 bases not matched to a gene. CDR3 region: CSVIGTAYNEQFF. DNA for the CDR3: TGCAGCGTTATCGGGACAGCTTACAATGAGCAGTTCTTC.

The DNA of the CDR3 is TGTGCCACCAGTGATTTTGCCCCAGCAGGCGACGATAGCAATCAGCCCCAGCATTTT. It encodes CATSDFAPAGDDSNQPQHF. This sequence joins TRBV24-1 and TRBJ1-5; no definite D call. This CDR3 region has 19 residues. Looked up from germline, CDR1 is KGHDR and CDR2 is SFDVKD. V lost 1 base and J lost 0, with 18 bases in between.

This clone was observed once. The rearrangement uses TRBV4-3 and TRBJ2-2; weak D call: TRBD1 (6 bases). In germline, CDR1 is LGHNA, CDR2 YSLEER. V lost 4 bases, J lost 1 base, and 7 bases lay in between. The CDR3 contains 14 residues. This CDR3 reads CASSRGQNTGELFF. The CDR3 DNA reads as TGCGCCAGCAGCCGGGGACAGAACACCGGGGAGCTGTTTTTT.

This clone appeared a single time. The chain's CDR3 is CASSPSGGANTGELFF. In DNA form, the CDR3 reads TGTGCCAGCAGCCCGAGCGGGGGGGCGAACACCGGGGAGCTGTTTTTT. V is TRBV7-2 and J is TRBJ2-2, with 10 positions matching TRBD2. Per germline, CDR1 SGHTA and CDR2 FQGNSA. The V segment lost 5 bases and the J segment 0 bases; nucleotides outside the gene matches: 3. The CDR3 covers 16 residues.

The chain recombines TRBV11-2 with TRBJ2-5; the match to TRBD2 covers 9 bases. Germline assignment: CDR1 SGHAT and CDR2 FQNNGV. This CDR3 contains 17 residues. With 1 base clipped from V and 5 bases from J, the junction kept 11 bases outside the gene matches. The CDR3 loop is CASSLGGGGALFETQYF. The CDR3 DNA is TGTGCCAGCAGCTTAGGAGGCGGGGGGGCCCTGTTTGAGACCCAGTACTTC.